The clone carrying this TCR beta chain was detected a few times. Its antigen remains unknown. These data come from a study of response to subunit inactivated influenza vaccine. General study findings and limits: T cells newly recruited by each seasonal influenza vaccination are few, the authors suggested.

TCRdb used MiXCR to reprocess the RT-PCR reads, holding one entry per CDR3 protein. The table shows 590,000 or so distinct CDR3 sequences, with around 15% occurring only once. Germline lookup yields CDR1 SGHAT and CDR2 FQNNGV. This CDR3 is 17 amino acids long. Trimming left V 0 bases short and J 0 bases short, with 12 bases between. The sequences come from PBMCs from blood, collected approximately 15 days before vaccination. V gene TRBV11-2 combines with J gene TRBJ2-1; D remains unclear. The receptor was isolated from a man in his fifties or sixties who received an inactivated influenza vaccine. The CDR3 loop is CASSLDPPTSSYNEQFF. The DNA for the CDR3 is TGTGCCAGCAGCTTAGACCCTCCGACCTCCTCCTACAATGAGCAGTTCTTC.